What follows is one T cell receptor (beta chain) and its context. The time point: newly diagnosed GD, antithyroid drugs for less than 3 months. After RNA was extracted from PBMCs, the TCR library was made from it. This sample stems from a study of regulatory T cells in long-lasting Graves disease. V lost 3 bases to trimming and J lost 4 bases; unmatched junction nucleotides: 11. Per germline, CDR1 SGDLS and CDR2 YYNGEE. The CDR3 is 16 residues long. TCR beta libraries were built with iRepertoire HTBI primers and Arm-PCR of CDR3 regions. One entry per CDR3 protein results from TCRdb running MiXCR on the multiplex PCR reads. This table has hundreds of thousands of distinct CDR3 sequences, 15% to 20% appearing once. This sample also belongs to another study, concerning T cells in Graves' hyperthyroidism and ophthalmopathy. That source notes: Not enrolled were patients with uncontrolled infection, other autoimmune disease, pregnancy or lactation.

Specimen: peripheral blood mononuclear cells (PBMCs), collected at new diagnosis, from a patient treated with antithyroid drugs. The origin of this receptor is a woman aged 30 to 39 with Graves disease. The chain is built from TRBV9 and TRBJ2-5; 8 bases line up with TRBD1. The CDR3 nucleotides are TGTGCCAGCAGCGCGAAGCAGTCCGGGACAGGAGAGACCCAGTACTTC. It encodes CASSAKQSGTGETQYF. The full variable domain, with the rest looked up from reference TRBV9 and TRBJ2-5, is DSGVTQTPKHLITATGQRVTLRCSPRSGDLSVYWYQQSLDQGLQFLIQYYNGEERAKGNILERFSAQQFPDLHSELNLSSLELGDSALYFCASSAKQSGTGETQYFGPGTRLLVL.